Listed below are T cell receptor beta chains from one sample, sequenced in a study of Siglec-9 on CD8 T cells in melanoma. Only in-frame clones appear in the TCRdb table, and some are missing; sequencing was by immunoSEQ multiplex PCR. The sample records approximately 35,000 clones, roughly 84% being singletons. The sequencing input was Siglec-9- CD8+ T cells sorted from blood. Receptors were obtained from a human donor in good health. Both conserved end residues are part of each CDR3. Each record gives: CDR3 protein, CDR3 DNA, clone size, CDR3 length, D gene, V gene, J gene. The D gene is left open where the match is weak. Not every row has a clone size; where given, it reads once, few, many or a size class.

CASSLEGNTIYF	TGCGCCAGCAGCTTGGAGGGAAACACCATATATTTT	NA	12	NA	TRBV5-1	TRBJ1-3
CATSASTGPNQPQHF	TGTGCCACCAGCGCCTCGACAGGGCCCAATCAGCCCCAGCATTTT	NA	15	TRBD1	TRBV15	TRBJ1-5
CASSYSDYYNTGELFF	TGTGCCAGCAGTTACTCGGACTACTACAACACCGGGGAGCTGTTTTTT	NA	16	NA	TRBV6-5	TRBJ2-2
CASSMGGPYEQYF	TGTGCCAGTAGTATGGGGGGCCCCTACGAGCAGTACTTC	NA	13	NA	TRBV19	TRBJ2-7
CASSSSLTGANEQFF	TGTGCCAGTAGTAGTTCCCTGACAGGGGCCAATGAGCAGTTCTTC	NA	15	TRBD1	TRBV19	TRBJ2-1
CATSYDRGPYNEQFF	TGTGCCACCAGCTACGACAGGGGGCCCTACAATGAGCAGTTCTTC	once	15	TRBD1	TRBV15	TRBJ2-1
CASSLRDRAYNEQFF	TGTGCCAGCAGTTTACGGGACAGGGCCTACAATGAGCAGTTCTTC	once	15	TRBD1	TRBV27	TRBJ2-1
CASSLASSGGMTYEQYF	TGTGCCAGCAGCTTAGCCTCTAGCGGGGGGATGACCTACGAGCAGTACTTC	NA	17	TRBD2	TRBV7-8	TRBJ2-7
CASTRATSYEQYF	TGTGCCAGTACCAGGGCCACCTCCTACGAGCAGTACTTC	NA	13	NA	TRBV28	TRBJ2-7
CASSEFLGTNTEAFF	TGTGCCAGCAGTGAGTTTCTGGGAACGAACACTGAAGCTTTCTTT	few	15	NA	TRBV6-1	TRBJ1-1
CASSPGLNTEAFF	TGTGCCAGCAGCCCGGGATTGAACACTGAAGCTTTCTTT	NA	13	NA	TRBV13	TRBJ1-1
CASSPSTGGQPQHF	TGCGCCAGCAGCCCTTCGACAGGGGGTCAGCCCCAGCATTTT	NA	14	TRBD1	TRBV5-1	TRBJ1-5
CASSLGLAGVVETQYF	TGTGCTAGCAGCTTAGGACTAGCGGGAGTAGTAGAGACCCAGTACTTC	NA	16	TRBD2	TRBV7-7	TRBJ2-5
CASTPGTANYEQYF	TGTGCCAGCACCCCCGGGACAGCCAACTACGAGCAGTACTTC	NA	14	TRBD1	TRBV2	TRBJ2-7
CASSSRGETYEQYF	TGTGCCAGCAGTTCCCGGGGGGAAACCTACGAGCAGTACTTC	once	14	TRBD2	TRBV28	TRBJ2-7
CASRLTKGAANQPQHF	TGTGCCAGCAGACTCACCAAGGGGGCGGCTAATCAGCCCCAGCATTTT	once	16	TRBD1	TRBV27	TRBJ1-5
CASSEDQGRETQYF	TGTGCCAGCAGCGAAGACCAGGGAAGGGAGACCCAGTACTTC	NA	14	NA	TRBV7-9	TRBJ2-5
CAWSSTTGYSNQPQHF	TGTGCCTGGAGTTCAACGACAGGTTATAGCAATCAGCCCCAGCATTTT	NA	16	NA	TRBV30	TRBJ1-5
CASTSRLAGGGELFF	TGCGCCAGCACCTCTAGGCTAGCGGGAGGCGGGGAGCTGTTTTTT	NA	15	TRBD2	TRBV4-1	TRBJ2-2
CASNHPGQNYGYTF	TGTGCCAGCAATCACCCGGGACAAAACTATGGCTACACCTTC	NA	14	NA	TRBV7-9	TRBJ1-2
CASSLEGSPYTEAFF	TGTGCCAGCAGCTTAGAAGGCAGCCCGTACACTGAAGCTTTCTTT	NA	15	NA	TRBV7-8	TRBJ1-1
CASSLRLADYTDTQYF	TGTGCCAGCAGTTTAAGGCTAGCGGACTACACAGATACGCAGTATTTT	NA	16	TRBD2	TRBV27	TRBJ2-3
CASSDRGDRDYGYTF	TGTGCCAGCAGCGACAGGGGGGATAGGGACTATGGCTACACCTTC	once	15	TRBD1	TRBV6-6	TRBJ1-2
CASRRRGGTSYNEQFF	TGTGCCAGCAGGCGCCGGGGGGGGACTTCCTACAATGAGCAGTTCTTC	NA	16	TRBD2	TRBV11-3	TRBJ2-1
CATSRRTGGNQPQHF	TGTGCCACCAGCCGAAGGACAGGGGGGAATCAGCCCCAGCATTTT	NA	15	TRBD1	TRBV15	TRBJ1-5
CASSVRRDSQGPYNEQFF	TGTGCCAGCAGCGTTCGCCGGGACTCTCAGGGTCCCTACAATGAGCAGTTCTTC	NA	18	NA	TRBV9	TRBJ2-1
CASSHPAGRDSYEQYF	TGCGCCAGCAGCCACCCTGCCGGGAGAGACTCCTACGAGCAGTACTTC	NA	16	NA	TRBV5-1	TRBJ2-7
CASSFQGRNYGYTF	TGTGCCAGCAGCTTTCAGGGACGGAACTATGGCTACACCTTC	NA	14	NA	TRBV7-9	TRBJ1-2